These 8 T cell receptor beta chains were sequenced from one sample in a study of T cells expressing NK-cell markers. TCRdb reprocessed the 5' RACE reads, keeping one entry per CDR3 protein, no DNA. Its table lists over 350,000 distinct CDR3 sequences. Sample: blood T cells: a sorted CD56 or NKG2C T cell subset, CD4+ or CD8+ T cells, or bulk PBMC T cells (not recorded which). The receptors originated from a woman aged 50 to 60 in good health.

The chain has TRBV24-1 and TRBJ2-2. Germline-derived CDR1 and CDR2 are KGHDR and SFDVKD. The CDR3 has 13 amino acids. The CDR3 spells CATSDDTLGELFF.

This chain links TRBV4-1 with TRBJ2-7; TCRdb calls TRBD2, which cannot be checked without DNA. Germline assignment: CDR1 MGHRA and CDR2 YSYEKL. The CDR3 totals 17 residues. Here the CDR3 reads CASSRETSGKASYEQYF.

The chain employs TRBV27 and TRBJ1-1; TCRdb's D gene call, TRBD1, goes unchecked for lack of DNA. The germline V gene encodes CDR1 MNHEY and CDR2 SMNVEV (reference sequence). CDR3 length: 13 amino acids. The CDR3 region is CASRPWTANEAFF.

CDR3 residues: CASSSTGQGAYNEQFF. V gene TRBV5-1 combines with J gene TRBJ2-1; the TCRdb D gene call, TRBD1, has no DNA to confirm it. This CDR3 contains 16 residues. From germline, CDR1 is SGHRS and CDR2 YFSETQ.

This chain links TRBV12-3 or TRBV12-4 with TRBJ1-2; no DNA is available, so the TRBD1 call from TCRdb remains unchecked. The CDR3 contains 15 residues. The CDR3 sequence: CASSRGGQIVYGYTF.

The chain couples TRBV24-1 to TRBJ2-5; TCRdb designates TRBD2, a call that cannot be tested without DNA. Germline lookup yields CDR1 KGHDR and CDR2 SFDVKD. This CDR3 comprises 14 residues. The CDR3 here is CATSDSWREETQYF.

The V gene is TRBV6-2 or TRBV6-3, the J gene TRBJ2-1; as DNA is missing, the TRBD2 call by TCRdb cannot be tested. The CDR3 has 19 residues. CDR1 is MNHEY, CDR2 SVGEGT, per germline. The CDR3 loop is CASSYTTSGRARGVDEQFF.

The V and J genes are TRBV2 and TRBJ2-5; TCRdb reports TRBD2, a call that lacks DNA to check it against. The CDR3 sequence is 15 residues long. Germline V gives CDR1 SNHLY, CDR2 FYNNEI. This CDR3 is CASSESGSGGETQYF. The whole variable domain, filled in from reference TRBV2 and TRBJ2-5, reads EPEVTQTPSHQVTQMGQEVILRCVPISNHLYFYWYRQILGQKVEFLVSFYNNEISEKSEIFDDQFSVERPDGSNFTLKIRSTKLEDSAMYFCASSESGSGGETQYFGPGTRLLVL.